One and the same sample provided the 18 T cell receptor beta chains below, sequenced in a study of immune heterogeneity within non-small cell lung tumors. A multiplex PCR containing 32 V primers and 13 J primers was used to amplify TCR beta CDR3. TCRdb itself ran the multiplex PCR reads through MiXCR, one entry per CDR3 protein. Here the sample spans fewer than 13,000 distinct CDR3 sequences, 25% to 30% being singletons. The starting template was genomic DNA from bulk tumor, 550 to 700 ng per sample. From each primary tumor, several far-apart biopsies were obtained during surgery. Samples came from untreated patients having curative surgery for newly diagnosed non-small cell lung cancer. Material: lung tumor tissue. The receptors stem from a man aged 50 or older with non-small cell lung cancer.

J is TRBJ1-2 and V is TRBV7-2; D is uncertain. Trimming removed 10 bases from V and 0 bases from J, with 12 bases in between. From germline, CDR1 is SGHTA and CDR2 FQGNSA. There are 13 residues in the CDR3. For the CDR3, the DNA is TGTGCCAACACCCCGTGGGCTAACTATGGCTACACCTTC. Translating it yields CANTPWANYGYTF. The whole variable domain, remainder taken from reference TRBV7-2 and TRBJ1-2, is GAGVSQSPSNKVTEKGKDVELRCDPISGHTALYWYRQSLGQGLEFLIYFQGNSAPDKSGLPSDRFSAERTGGSVSTLTIQRTQQEDSAVYLCANTPWANYGYTFGSGTRLTVV.

As regards this clonotype: This could be a read error, since a much larger clone is one nucleotide away. The rearrangement joins TRBV6-2 or TRBV6-3 to TRBJ2-7, with 10 bases aligning to TRBD1. V gave up 10 bases and J gave up 4 bases; unmatched junction bases: 7. The CDR3 is 13 residues long. The V gene's germline CDR1 is MNHEY and CDR2 SVGEGT. CDR3 amino acids: CANHRDRGYEQYF. The CDR3 DNA follows: TGTGCCAACCACCGGGACAGGGGTTACGAGCAGTACTTC.

This clonotype was found many times. The genes are TRBV10-2 and TRBJ2-1; TRBD2 matches 9 bases. The CDR3 covers 16 residues. After removal of 3 bases from V and 4 bases from J, the junction contained 7 bases not matched to a gene. Germline assignment: CDR1 WSHSY and CDR2 SAAADI. The CDR3 reads CASSDGQTSGYNEQFF. Here the CDR3 DNA reads TGCGCCAGCAGTGATGGTCAGACTAGCGGTTACAATGAGCAGTTCTTC.

This rearrangement joins TRBV2 to TRBJ2-2; either TRBD1 or TRBD2 may supply D (5 bases each). Trimming removed 1 base at V and 6 bases at J, with 9 bases between. The germline CDR1 and CDR2 sequences are SNHLY and FYNNEI. This CDR3 is built from 14 residues. CDR3 protein: CASSEEGTAGELFF. CDR3 in DNA: TGTGCCAGCAGTGAAGAGGGGACCGCCGGGGAGCTGTTTTTT.

The V call is TRBV3-1, the J call TRBJ2-1; D possibly corresponds to TRBD2 (6 bases). Between the trimmed V and J ends, which lost 6 bases and 3 bases, there was a span of 9 bases. CDR1 LGHDT and CDR2 YNNKEL come from the germline V gene (reference sequence). CDR3 length: 13 residues. CDR3 sequence (DNA): TGTGCCAGCAGAAATAGCGGCTACAATGAGCAGTTCTTC. Residues: CASRNSGYNEQFF.

The V and J genes are TRBV5-1 and TRBJ1-1; possibly TRBD1 for D (6 bases). Trimming shortened V by 0 bases and J by 0 bases, and 9 bases separated the two germline ends. Germline CDR1 reads SGHRS; CDR2 reads YFSETQ. The CDR3 totals 15 residues. This CDR3 reads CASSLAGAMNTEAFF. In DNA form, the CDR3 reads TGCGCCAGCAGCTTGGCAGGGGCCATGAACACTGAAGCTTTCTTT.

This clonotype was counted at least ten times. The chain has TRBV15 and TRBJ1-3; D not resolved. Germline CDR1 is LNHNV and CDR2 is YYDKDF (reference sequence). Between the trimmed V and J ends, which lost 1 base and 4 bases, there was a span of 14 bases. This CDR3 is 16 amino acids long. CDR3 region: CATSRGTPAAGNTIYF. The DNA for the CDR3 is TGTGCCACCAGCAGAGGGACCCCCGCGGCAGGAAACACCATATATTTT.

This clonotype was seen more than once but under ten times. The rearrangement uses TRBV2 and TRBJ1-4; no definite D call. V was cut by 1 base and J by 8 bases, with 11 bases left in between. The V gene's germline CDR1 is SNHLY and CDR2 FYNNEI. This CDR3 is built from 14 residues. The CDR3 loop is CASSEGQDWEKLFF. The CDR3 DNA reads as TGTGCCAGCAGTGAAGGGCAGGATTGGGAAAAACTGTTTTTT.

This clonotype has at least ten counts. The chain joins TRBV29-1 to TRBJ2-7, with D perhaps given as TRBD1 or TRBD2 (5 bases each). The CDR3 contains 12 residues. V was pared by 0 bases and J by 7 bases, with 10 bases between. Germline V gene data show CDR1 as SQVTM and CDR2 as ANQGSEA. The CDR3, as DNA: TGCAGCGTTGAAGAGAGGGGAAGGGAGCAGTACTTC. It is translated as CSVEERGREQYF.

The genes are TRBV2 and TRBJ2-7; TRBD2 aligns across 7 bases. The CDR3 extends over 14 amino acids. The germline V gene has CDR1 SNHLY and CDR2 FYNNEI. The J segment lost 2 bases and the V segment lost 7 bases, leaving 8 bases of the junction unmatched. The CDR3, as DNA: TGTGCCAGCACCAAGACTAGCCCAACCTACGAGCAGTACTTC. This sequence encodes CASTKTSPTYEQYF.

The rearrangement uses TRBV7-9 and TRBJ2-3; D not certain. This CDR3 contains 17 residues. CDR1 is SEHNR, CDR2 FQNEAQ, per germline (reference sequence). V gave up 1 base and J gave up 0 bases, with 14 bases separating them. The CDR3 sequence: CASSLGPLTASTDTQYF. CDR3 DNA sequence: TGTGCCAGCAGCTTAGGGCCACTAACGGCTAGCACAGATACGCAGTATTTT.

This clonotype was recorded many times. The V and J genes are TRBV12-3 or TRBV12-4 and TRBJ1-2; unclear D gene. Deletions cut 1 base from V and 8 bases from J, with 11 bases between. The CDR3 is 13 residues long. The DNA of the CDR3 is TGTGCCAGCAGTTTAGACGCGGGTTTCGGCTACACCTTC. This codes for CASSLDAGFGYTF.

This clonotype showed up just a few times. The V gene is TRBV9, the J gene TRBJ2-5; 8 bases agree with TRBD1. Germline-derived CDR1 and CDR2 are SGDLS and YYNGEE. This CDR3 has 15 amino acids. V trimming: 4 bases; J trimming: 4 bases; junction bases outside the gene matches: 9. CDR3 region: CASSLGPQGGETQYF. For the CDR3, the DNA is TGTGCCAGCAGCTTAGGGCCACAGGGGGGAGAGACCCAGTACTTC.

This clonotype occurred a few times. This chain joins TRBV28 and TRBJ1-6; 8 positions agree with TRBD1. V dropped 1 base and J dropped 8; count of bases not matched to a gene: 4. This CDR3 comprises 15 residues. Germline V gene data show CDR1 as MDHEN and CDR2 as SYDVKM. The CDR3 bases are TGTGCCAGCAGTTTATCTCAGGGGGCGTATTCACCCCTCCACTTT. This codes for CASSLSQGAYSPLHF.

This clonotype rates as medium-sized. This chain uses TRBV28 with TRBJ1-6; the D gene is possibly TRBD1 (6 bases). This CDR3 contains 15 residues. The germline CDR1 and CDR2 sequences are MDHEN and SYDVKM. V was trimmed by 5 bases and J by 6 bases, leaving 14 bases between them. CDR3 in DNA: TGTGCCAGCAGTACACGACAGGCTGGTAATTCACCCCTCCACTTT. It encodes CASSTRQAGNSPLHF.

Of note for this clonotype: A clone one base away is much larger, so this may be a read error. The rearrangement links TRBV5-1 to TRBJ2-1; TRBD1 might be the D (5 bases). Germline-derived CDR1 and CDR2 are SGHRS and YFSETQ. V lost 1 base to trimming and J lost 7 bases, with 9 bases between them. The CDR3 length is 13 residues. This CDR3 is CASSLSTANEQFF. Here the CDR3 DNA reads TGCGCCAGCAGCTTGTCGACAGCAAATGAGCAGTTCTTC. The full variable domain, in which reference TRBV5-1 and TRBJ2-1 provide the parts outside the CDR3, is KAGVTQTPRYLIKTRGQQVTLSCSPISGHRSVSWYQQTPGQGLQFLFEYFSETQRNKGNFPGRFSGRQFSNSRSEMNVSTLELGDSALYLCASSLSTANEQFFGPGTRLTVL.

This clonotype showed up just a few times. This chain joins TRBV30 and TRBJ2-1; D is undetermined. Germline loops: CDR1 GTSNPN, CDR2 SVGIG (reference sequence). The CDR3 runs 14 residues. V was shortened by 5 bases and J by 2 bases, with 13 bases between the two germline ends. CDR3 nucleotide sequence: TGTGCCTGGCAGAAGTCCCTCACCTACAATGAGCAGTTCTTC. It translates to CAWQKSLTYNEQFF. Variable domain in full (rest from reference TRBV30 and TRBJ2-1): SQTIHQWPATLVQPVGSPLSLECTVEGTSNPNLYWYRQAAGRGLQLLFYSVGIGQISSEVPQNLSASRPQDRQFILSSKKLLLSDSGFYLCAWQKSLTYNEQFFGPGTRLTVL.

This clonotype was picked up a small number of times. A much larger clone lies one base from this, so it may be a read error. V is TRBV19 and J is TRBJ2-7, with 7 positions matching TRBD2. CDR3 size: 15 residues. Per germline, CDR1 LNHDA and CDR2 SQIVND (reference sequence). Trimming took 5 bases from V and 3 from J; bases not matched to a gene: 10. The CDR3 loop is CASSPEGDYLYEQYF. For the CDR3, the DNA is TGTGCCAGTAGTCCAGAAGGGGACTACCTCTACGAGCAGTACTTC. Combining the CDR3 with reference TRBV19 and TRBJ2-7 gives the whole variable domain DGGITQSPKYLFRKEGQNVTLSCEQNLNHDAMYWYRQDPGQGLRLIYYSQIVNDFQKGDIAEGYSVSREKKESFPLTVTSAQKNPTAFYLCASSPEGDYLYEQYFGPGTRLTVT.